The rows below give T cell receptor beta chains drawn from one sample of a study of blood T cell repertoires in COVID-19. TCRdb's table, derived via immunoSEQ multiplex PCR, lists solely in-frame clones and lacks some. The sample lists roughly 220,000 clones; 70% to 90% were seen once. The sequenced sample was PBMCs or T cells enriched from blood (not recorded which). The source of these receptors is a man aged 30-40 years with acute COVID-19. CDR3s include the opening cysteine and the closing phenylalanine or tryptophan. A D gene is named only where the DNA matches it firmly. Only some rows state a clone size, as once, few, many or a class for expanded clones.

v_call: TRBV5-1
j_call: TRBJ2-1
cdr3_length: 15
d_call: TRBD2
clone_size: few
cdr3_nt: TGCGCCAGCAGCTCCACGCGGGGGGTTAACAATGAGCAGTTCTTC
cdr3_aa: CASSSTRGVNNEQFF

v_call: TRBV7-9
j_call: TRBJ2-7
cdr3_length: 13
d_call: -
clone_size: many
cdr3_nt: TGTGCCAGCAGCTCCCAGGGGTCCTACGAGCAGTACTTC
cdr3_aa: CASSSQGSYEQYF

v_call: TRBV5-1
j_call: TRBJ1-3
cdr3_length: 16
d_call: TRBD1
clone_size: -
cdr3_nt: TGCGCCAGCAGCTCGACCGGGACAGGGCCTGGAAACACCATATATTTT
cdr3_aa: CASSSTGTGPGNTIYF

v_call: TRBV6-2/TRBV6-3
j_call: TRBJ1-5
cdr3_length: 13
d_call: -
clone_size: -
cdr3_nt: TGTGCCAGCAGTTACGGGGGGTTTCGGCCCCAGCATTTT
cdr3_aa: CASSYGGFRPQHF

v_call: TRBV18
j_call: TRBJ2-1
cdr3_length: 15
d_call: -
clone_size: -
cdr3_nt: TGTGCCAGCTCACCACGGATAGCCAGGGGAAATGAGCAGTTCTTC
cdr3_aa: CASSPRIARGNEQFF

v_call: TRBV19
j_call: TRBJ1-2
cdr3_length: 15
d_call: TRBD1
clone_size: -
cdr3_nt: TGTGCCACCACCAGTCCGGGACAGGGAACCTATGGCTACACCTTC
cdr3_aa: CATTSPGQGTYGYTF

v_call: TRBV10-3
j_call: TRBJ1-1
cdr3_length: 15
d_call: TRBD1
clone_size: few
cdr3_nt: TGTGCCATCAGTGGCTCGGAACAGGGGGTCACTGAAGCTTTCTTT
cdr3_aa: CAISGSEQGVTEAFF

v_call: TRBV6-5
j_call: TRBJ2-1
cdr3_length: 14
d_call: TRBD1
clone_size: once
cdr3_nt: TGTGCCAGCAGTCGCCAGGGACAGTACAATGAGCAGTTCTTC
cdr3_aa: CASSRQGQYNEQFF

v_call: TRBV2
j_call: TRBJ2-7
cdr3_length: 17
d_call: TRBD1
clone_size: -
cdr3_nt: TGTGCCAGCAGCCGCATCCCAACGACAGGGTATACCTACGAGCAGTACTTC
cdr3_aa: CASSRIPTTGYTYEQYF

v_call: TRBV7-6
j_call: TRBJ1-6
cdr3_length: 14
d_call: -
clone_size: -
cdr3_nt: TGTGCCAGCAGCTTACTGGGGAGGGATTCACCCCTCCACTTT
cdr3_aa: CASSLLGRDSPLHF

v_call: TRBV20-1
j_call: TRBJ2-1
cdr3_length: 10
d_call: -
clone_size: once
cdr3_nt: TGCAGTGCCCCTCTGAATGAGCAGTTCTTC
cdr3_aa: CSAPLNEQFF

v_call: TRBV7-7
j_call: TRBJ2-5
cdr3_length: 15
d_call: -
clone_size: -
cdr3_nt: TGTGCCAGCAGCTTAGCGCCACAGTCCCAAGAGACCCAGTACTTC
cdr3_aa: CASSLAPQSQETQYF

v_call: TRBV2
j_call: TRBJ2-7
cdr3_length: 13
d_call: -
clone_size: -
cdr3_nt: TGTGCCAGCAGTGAACAGGTCTTCGGCGAGCAGTACTTC
cdr3_aa: CASSEQVFGEQYF

v_call: TRBV11-1
j_call: TRBJ1-6
cdr3_length: 15
d_call: TRBD1
clone_size: few
cdr3_nt: TGTGCCAGCAGCCCGCGACAGGGCAGGGCCTCACCCCTCCACTTT
cdr3_aa: CASSPRQGRASPLHF

v_call: TRBV10-3
j_call: TRBJ2-5
cdr3_length: 18
d_call: TRBD2
clone_size: -
cdr3_nt: TGTGCCATCAGGACTACCCCCGGGACTAAGGAGGACGAAGAGACCCAGTACTTC
cdr3_aa: CAIRTTPGTKEDEETQYF

v_call: TRBV12-3/TRBV12-4
j_call: TRBJ2-1
cdr3_length: 11
d_call: -
clone_size: -
cdr3_nt: TGTGCCAGCAGTTTAGTCGATGAGCAGTTCTTC
cdr3_aa: CASSLVDEQFF

v_call: TRBV12-2
j_call: TRBJ1-5
cdr3_length: 17
d_call: -
clone_size: -
cdr3_nt: TGTGCAAGTCGTTATCCCTCGTCGAGCGATAGCAATCAGCCCCAGCATTTT
cdr3_aa: CASRYPSSSDSNQPQHF

v_call: TRBV7-6
j_call: TRBJ2-3
cdr3_length: 16
d_call: -
clone_size: -
cdr3_nt: TGTGCCAGCAGCTTAGTGGACAGCCCCTTGACAGATACGCAGTATTTT
cdr3_aa: CASSLVDSPLTDTQYF

v_call: TRBV10-2
j_call: TRBJ2-5
cdr3_length: 18
d_call: TRBD2
clone_size: -
cdr3_nt: TGCGCCAGCAGTGAGACGTCCCTAGCGGGGGGGTTCGGTGAGACCCAGTACTTC
cdr3_aa: CASSETSLAGGFGETQYF

v_call: TRBV9
j_call: TRBJ1-5
cdr3_length: 15
d_call: -
clone_size: -
cdr3_nt: TGTGCCAGCAGCGTGGGCCCGGAACCCAATCAGCCCCAGCATTTT
cdr3_aa: CASSVGPEPNQPQHF

v_call: TRBV10-2
j_call: TRBJ1-1
cdr3_length: 13
d_call: -
clone_size: -
cdr3_nt: TGCGCCAGCAGTTCACAGGGGAACACTGAAGCTTTCTTT
cdr3_aa: CASSSQGNTEAFF

v_call: TRBV18
j_call: TRBJ2-5
cdr3_length: 15
d_call: TRBD1
clone_size: few
cdr3_nt: TGTGCCAGCTCACATGGGACAGGTGGGAGCCAGACCCAGTACTTC
cdr3_aa: CASSHGTGGSQTQYF

v_call: TRBV3-1/TRBV3-2
j_call: TRBJ1-2
cdr3_length: 17
d_call: -
clone_size: -
cdr3_nt: TGTGCCAGCAGCCAAGGGATCGGTAGGGGAAATAGCTATGGCTACACCTTC
cdr3_aa: CASSQGIGRGNSYGYTF

v_call: TRBV29-1
j_call: TRBJ2-7
cdr3_length: 13
d_call: -
clone_size: -
cdr3_nt: TGCAGCGTTGTACCGGGGGGCTCTTACGAGCAGTACTTC
cdr3_aa: CSVVPGGSYEQYF

v_call: TRBV2
j_call: TRBJ1-4
cdr3_length: 18
d_call: -
clone_size: -
cdr3_nt: TGTGCCAGCAAAGGGGGTCACGGCTATTCGACTCCTAATGAAAAACTGTTTTTT
cdr3_aa: CASKGGHGYSTPNEKLFF

v_call: TRBV5-1
j_call: TRBJ2-7
cdr3_length: 14
d_call: -
clone_size: -
cdr3_nt: TGCGCCAGCAGCACCTCGGGGGACTCCTACGAGCAGTACTTC
cdr3_aa: CASSTSGDSYEQYF

v_call: TRBV18
j_call: TRBJ1-1
cdr3_length: 14
d_call: -
clone_size: -
cdr3_nt: TGTGCCAGCTCATGGCGGGGTGGGGACACTGAAGCTTTCTTT
cdr3_aa: CASSWRGGDTEAFF

v_call: TRBV5-4
j_call: TRBJ2-2
cdr3_length: 15
d_call: TRBD1
clone_size: -
cdr3_nt: TGTGCCAGCAGCGGGAGACAGGGTGACACCGGGGAGCTGTTTTTT
cdr3_aa: CASSGRQGDTGELFF

v_call: TRBV7-6
j_call: TRBJ2-6
cdr3_length: 16
d_call: -
clone_size: few
cdr3_nt: TGTGCCAGCAGCGCCGACAAGGGGGCTGGGGCCAACGTCCTGACTTTC
cdr3_aa: CASSADKGAGANVLTF

v_call: TRBV7-9
j_call: TRBJ1-1
cdr3_length: 14
d_call: -
clone_size: -
cdr3_nt: TGTGCCAGCAGCCCACAGGCCACTCTCACTGAAGCTTTCTTT
cdr3_aa: CASSPQATLTEAFF

v_call: TRBV5-1
j_call: TRBJ1-5
cdr3_length: 17
d_call: TRBD1
clone_size: -
cdr3_nt: TGCGCCAGCAGCCTCGGGACAGCTAATGGACGCAATCAGCCCCAGCATTTT
cdr3_aa: CASSLGTANGRNQPQHF

v_call: TRBV5-1
j_call: TRBJ1-2
cdr3_length: 17
d_call: TRBD1
clone_size: few
cdr3_nt: TGCGCCAGCAGCTTATTGCAACTGGGGACAGGGGATCGAGGCTACACCTTC
cdr3_aa: CASSLLQLGTGDRGYTF

v_call: TRBV6-2/TRBV6-3
j_call: TRBJ1-5
cdr3_length: 17
d_call: TRBD1
clone_size: -
cdr3_nt: TGTGCCAGCAGTTTAAGGTTCAGGGGGCGACTTTTTCAGCCCCAGCATTTT
cdr3_aa: CASSLRFRGRLFQPQHF

v_call: TRBV27
j_call: TRBJ2-7
cdr3_length: 14
d_call: -
clone_size: -
cdr3_nt: TGTGCCAGCTCCACGAACAGGGCCTACTACGAGCAGTACTTC
cdr3_aa: CASSTNRAYYEQYF

v_call: TRBV30
j_call: TRBJ2-3
cdr3_length: 12
d_call: -
clone_size: -
cdr3_nt: TGTGCCTGGGGGGCGCCGGGAGATACGCAGTATTTT
cdr3_aa: CAWGAPGDTQYF